Shown below are 32 T cell receptor beta chains from a single sample sequenced in a study of beta chain features in type 1 diabetes. Isolated RNA was reverse transcribed in full, so expressed TCRB transcripts were sequenced. Profiling relied on immunoSEQ multiplex PCR, and the TCRdb table lists in-frame clones only, not all of them. The sample lists 350,000 to 450,000 clones; approximately 14% were seen once. Sequenced input: naive CD4+ T cells from blood. Receptors originate from a man younger than 40 in good health.

The genes are TRBV7-7 and TRBJ2-5, with TRBD1 matching over 8 bases. This CDR3 has 15 residues. The J segment lost 1 base and the V segment lost 1 base, leaving 2 bases of the junction unmatched. Germline CDR1 reads SSHAT; CDR2 reads FNYEAQ (reference sequence). CDR3 sequence: CASSLGDRRQETQYF. In DNA, the CDR3 is TGTGCCAGCAGCTTAGGGGACAGGCGCCAAGAGACCCAGTACTTC.

The chain recombines TRBV12-5 with TRBJ2-7; D not resolved. V lost 0 bases to trimming and J lost 2 bases, with 11 bases between them. Per germline, CDR1 LGHNT and CDR2 FRNRAP. The CDR3 is made up of 15 amino acids. The chain's CDR3 is CASGLVRSETYEQYF. The DNA for the CDR3 is TGTGCTAGTGGTTTGGTACGGTCCGAGACCTACGAGCAGTACTTC. Complete variable domain (other parts from reference TRBV12-5 and TRBJ2-7): DARVTQTPRHKVTEMGQEVTMRCQPILGHNTVFWYRQTMMQGLELLAYFRNRAPLDDSGMPKDRFSAEMPDATLATLKIQPSEPRDSAVYFCASGLVRSETYEQYFGPGTRLTVT.

In this sample, this clone turned up a few times. The CDR3 sequence is CASSHDGTGGETQYF. As DNA, the CDR3 is TGTGCCAGCAGCCACGATGGGACAGGCGGAGAGACCCAGTACTTC. The chain is built from TRBV7-9 and TRBJ2-5; 8 bases are shared with TRBD1. V shed 5 bases and J 4 bases; nucleotides not matched to a gene: 9. CDR3 length equals 15 residues. Germline values: CDR1 SEHNR, CDR2 FQNEAQ (reference sequence). The entire variable domain, with the rest obtained from reference TRBV7-9 and TRBJ2-5, is as follows: DTGVSQNPRHKITKRGQNVTFRCDPISEHNRLYWYRQTLGQGPEFLTYFQNEAQLEKSRLLSDRFSAERPKGSFSTLEIQRTEQGDSAMYLCASSHDGTGGETQYFGPGTRLLVL.

This clone was counted ten times or more. The rearrangement joins TRBV10-3 to TRBJ2-1; maybe TRBD2 (5 bases). V was cut by 7 bases and J by 8 bases, with 15 bases left in between. This CDR3 comprises 13 residues. Germline loops: CDR1 ENHRY, CDR2 SYGVKD. DNA of the CDR3: TGTGCCATCACTACGGGAAGGCGTGATGAGCAGTTCTTC. Translated: CAITTGRRDEQFF.

This clone was recorded a few times. V and J are TRBV30 and TRBJ1-2; D unclear. Germline lookup yields CDR1 GTSNPN and CDR2 SVGIG (reference sequence). V lost 0 bases to trimming and J lost 3 bases, with 8 bases between them. This CDR3 region has 13 residues. This CDR3 is CAWSVQWDYGYTF. The CDR3, as DNA: TGTGCCTGGAGTGTACAGTGGGACTATGGCTACACCTTC.

This rearrangement joins TRBV13 to TRBJ2-1; 15 positions match TRBD2. Germline CDR1 and CDR2: PRHDT and FYEKMQ (reference sequence). Trimming removed 10 bases from V and 7 bases from J; junction bases left unmatched: 8. CDR3 length equals 15 residues. CDR3 residues: CAITGGTSGRNEQFF. The DNA of the CDR3 is TGTGCCATTACCGGAGGGACTAGCGGGAGGAATGAGCAGTTCTTC.

This chain connects TRBV13 to TRBJ1-2; 10 bases agree with TRBD1. This CDR3 spans 16 amino acids. Unmatched junction bases numbered 5, after V lost 2 bases and J lost 2 bases. In germline, CDR1 is PRHDT, CDR2 FYEKMQ (reference sequence). CDR3 bases: TGTGCCAGCAGCTTACCCCGGACAGGGGGGAACTATGGCTACACCTTC. Protein sequence: CASSLPRTGGNYGYTF.

This sequence joins TRBV7-2 and TRBJ2-6, with D tentatively TRBD1 or TRBD2 (5 bases each). The germline V and J ends were trimmed by 1 base and 0 bases, with 10 bases remaining between them. Germline CDR1 SGHTA, CDR2 FQGNSA. The CDR3 consists of 17 residues. The CDR3 loop is CASSLVGTHSGANVLTF. CDR3 in DNA: TGTGCCAGCAGCTTAGTGGGGACCCACTCTGGGGCCAACGTCCTGACTTTC. The complete variable domain, with remaining parts taken from reference TRBV7-2 and TRBJ2-6, reads GAGVSQSPSNKVTEKGKDVELRCDPISGHTALYWYRQSLGQGLEFLIYFQGNSAPDKSGLPSDRFSAERTGGSVSTLTIQRTQQEDSAVYLCASSLVGTHSGANVLTFGAGSRLTVL.

This clone has just a few counts. The rearrangement links TRBV6-5 to TRBJ2-3; no clear D gene. This CDR3 is 13 amino acids long. Deletions cut 7 bases from V and 3 bases from J, with 11 bases between. Germline V gene sequence: CDR1 MNHEY, CDR2 SVGAGI. Here the CDR3 reads CASNKGTTDTQYF. The DNA of the CDR3 is TGTGCCAGCAACAAAGGAACGACAGATACGCAGTATTTT.

The chain combines TRBV10-3 with TRBJ2-3, with TRBD2 matching 11 bases. The germline gives CDR1 ENHRY, CDR2 SYGVKD. This CDR3 has 17 residues. The V segment lost 5 bases and the J segment 0 bases; nucleotides outside the gene matches: 7. In DNA form, the CDR3 reads TGTGCCATCAGTCCGGGACTAGCGGCAGCTAGCACAGATACGCAGTATTTT. The encoded protein is CAISPGLAAASTDTQYF.

V is TRBV7-2 and J is TRBJ2-1; TRBD2 agrees at 12 bases. Germline CDR1 is SGHTA and CDR2 is FQGNSA. The CDR3 covers 19 residues. The junction had 11 bases not matched to a gene; V was cut back by 5 bases and J by 0 bases. The CDR3, as DNA: TGTGCCAGCAGCCCTGATGGACTAGCGGGAACCAGCTCCTACAATGAGCAGTTCTTC. This gives the protein CASSPDGLAGTSSYNEQFF.

The rearrangement uses TRBV11-2 and TRBJ2-7, with no clear D. V was cut by 0 bases and J by 9 bases, with 21 bases left in between. The CDR3 sequence is 16 residues long. Germline V gene sequence: CDR1 SGHAT, CDR2 FQNNGV. In DNA form, the CDR3 reads TGTGCCAGCAGCTTAGAGGCAGGTAGAAAGTCTCTTTCGCAGTACTTC. Protein: CASSLEAGRKSLSQYF.

This clone has more than one count but fewer than ten. V is TRBV6-5 and J is TRBJ2-3; 9 nucleotides line up with TRBD1. The germline V gene has CDR1 MNHEY and CDR2 SVGAGI. The junction had 7 bases not matched to a gene; V was cut back by 5 bases and J by 4 bases. This CDR3 region has 15 residues. For the CDR3, the DNA is TGTGCCAGCAGTACCCGGACAGGGGCGCCAGATACGCAGTATTTT. This codes for CASSTRTGAPDTQYF.

This chain joins TRBV15 and TRBJ1-1; D is unclear. The CDR3 length is 16 residues. Trimming cost V 0 bases and J 3 bases, with 14 bases left between them. Germline CDR1 is LNHNV and CDR2 is YYDKDF (reference sequence). The CDR3 region is CATSRESDIGYTEAFF. The CDR3 nucleotides are TGTGCCACCAGCAGAGAGAGTGACATTGGGTACACTGAAGCTTTCTTT.

The V and J genes are TRBV2 and TRBJ2-5, with 7 positions matching TRBD2. The CDR3 has 14 amino acids. Germline loops: CDR1 SNHLY, CDR2 FYNNEI. Trimming took 8 bases from V and 2 from J; bases not matched to a gene: 8. The CDR3 loop reads CASFVLAPQETQYF. The DNA for the CDR3 is TGTGCCAGCTTCGTACTAGCGCCGCAAGAGACCCAGTACTTC.

This clone was counted a few times. The gene calls are TRBV7-6 and TRBJ2-2, with TRBD1 matching 7 bases. This CDR3 is built from 14 residues. Looked up from germline, CDR1 is SGHVS and CDR2 is FNYEAQ. J was trimmed by 6 bases and V by 5 bases; bases with no gene match: 6. The chain's CDR3 is CASSPGQWPGELFF. CDR3 coding DNA: TGTGCCAGCAGCCCGGGACAGTGGCCCGGGGAGCTGTTTTTT.

This clone has a handful of counts. V usage is TRBV23-1 and J usage is TRBJ2-7, with D possibly TRBD1 on 5 matching bases. TRBV23-1 is assigned to the ORF class and has an uncertain function. The CDR3 is 15 amino acids. V lost 8 bases and J lost 0, with 17 bases in between. The CDR3 DNA follows: TGCGCCAGCTCCGAACAGGCCGACAGCTCCTACGAGCAGTACGTC. It specifies CASSEQADSSYEQYV.

The chain joins TRBV30 to TRBJ2-6; no definite D call. The ends were cut back, 0 bases at V and 4 bases at J, with 16 bases in the middle. The CDR3 spans 17 residues. The germline gives CDR1 GTSNPN, CDR2 SVGIG (reference sequence). CDR3: CAWSVRFLSAGANVLTF. CDR3 DNA sequence: TGTGCCTGGAGTGTACGATTTCTCTCGGCCGGGGCCAACGTCCTGACTTTC.

The chain joins TRBV5-4 to TRBJ2-5; 9 nucleotides agree with TRBD2. The CDR3 has 15 residues. With 0 bases clipped from V and 5 bases from J, the junction kept 5 bases outside the gene matches. The germline gives CDR1 SGHNT, CDR2 YYREEE (reference sequence). CDR3: CASSLEGLAGETQYF. CDR3 bases: TGTGCCAGCAGCTTGGAGGGACTAGCCGGGGAGACCCAGTACTTC.

The chain joins TRBV25-1 to TRBJ2-7; either TRBD1 or TRBD2 may supply D (5 bases each). The CDR3 consists of 14 residues. The germline gives CDR1 MGHDK, CDR2 SYGVNS. Trimming stripped 4 bases from V and 4 bases from J, with 14 bases between. As DNA, the CDR3 is TGTGCCAGCAGTGGTTTAGGGGAGTGGTACGAGCAGTACTTC. This gives the protein CASSGLGEWYEQYF.

The chain joins TRBV15 to TRBJ2-5, with 9 bases that match TRBD1. This CDR3 is 15 amino acids long. Germline CDR1 is LNHNV and CDR2 is YYDKDF (reference sequence). J gave up 4 bases and V 4 bases, and 7 bases lay outside the gene matches. In nucleotides, the CDR3 is TGTGCCACCAGCACCAGGACAGGGGCCGGAGAGACCCAGTACTTC. Its protein is CATSTRTGAGETQYF.

The V gene is TRBV19, the J gene TRBJ1-1; weak D call: TRBD1 (6 bases). Germline CDR1 and CDR2: LNHDA and SQIVND (reference sequence). The CDR3 loop spans 13 amino acids. V was cut by 6 bases and J by 5 bases, with 13 bases left in between. In DNA, the CDR3 is TGTGCCAGTAGCGGCACAGGGAAAACTGAAGCTTTCTTT. Translated: CASSGTGKTEAFF.

CDR3 protein: CASSLATVDGYTF. In DNA, the CDR3 is TGTGCCAGCAGCTTAGCCACAGTGGATGGCTACACCTTC. The chain combines TRBV7-9 with TRBJ1-2; no reliable D call. Between the trimmed V and J ends, which lost 0 bases and 6 bases, there was a span of 8 bases. The CDR3 runs 13 residues. Looked up from germline, CDR1 is SEHNR and CDR2 is FQNEAQ (reference sequence).

The V and J genes are TRBV18 and TRBJ1-1; the D is unclear. From germline, CDR1 is KGHSH and CDR2 LQKENI. Trimming removed 3 bases at V and 5 bases at J, with 7 bases between. CDR3 size: 12 residues. CDR3 region: CASSPAKTEAFF. The CDR3 DNA reads as TGTGCCAGCTCACCGGCCAAAACTGAAGCTTTCTTT.

CDR3 bases: TGTGCCAGCAGCGGAGGACAGGGCTATGGGACCCAGTACTTC. Amino acid sequence: CASSGGQGYGTQYF. The rearrangement joins TRBV25-1 to TRBJ2-5, with TRBD1 matching over 8 bases. J lost 7 bases, V lost 6 bases, and 10 bases had no gene match. The CDR3 is 14 amino acids. Germline CDR1 is MGHDK and CDR2 is SYGVNS.

The J gene is TRBJ2-1, the V gene TRBV15; 10 bases map to TRBD1. This CDR3 comprises 18 residues. The J segment lost 6 bases and the V segment lost 1 base, leaving 12 bases of the junction unmatched. Per the germline V gene, CDR1 is LNHNV and CDR2 is YYDKDF (reference sequence). In DNA, the CDR3 is TGTGCCACCAGCAGAGCCCGCCCGGGACAGGGGTATTTCAATGAGCAGTTCTTC. This translates into CATSRARPGQGYFNEQFF.

This clone was recorded a few times. This chain connects TRBV6-1 to TRBJ1-1; no clear D. The CDR3 is 17 residues long. Trimming left V 2 bases short and J 3 bases short, with 19 bases between. The germline gives CDR1 MNHNS, CDR2 SASEGT. The chain's CDR3 is CASSESPMRARHTEAFF. The CDR3 bases are TGTGCCAGCAGTGAAAGCCCTATGAGGGCCAGGCACACTGAAGCTTTCTTT.

V is TRBV9 and J is TRBJ1-1; D gene ambiguous. The germline V gene has CDR1 SGDLS and CDR2 YYNGEE. Trimming took 0 bases from V and 2 from J, leaving 11 bases between them. CDR3 length: 15 residues. In DNA, the CDR3 is TGTGCCAGCAGCGTAGAACCCATCTACAACACTGAAGCTTTCTTT. Residues: CASSVEPIYNTEAFF.

This clone was found a few times. V gene TRBV7-2 combines with J gene TRBJ2-5; 7 bases are a match to TRBD1. The CDR3 runs to 17 residues. Germline lookup yields CDR1 SGHTA and CDR2 FQGNSA. Trimming at V came to 0 bases and at J to 2 bases, leaving 9 bases not matched to a gene. The CDR3 bases are TGTGCCAGCAGCTTAGCGGTAACAGGGGATTCTCAAGAGACCCAGTACTTC. Translation: CASSLAVTGDSQETQYF.

The table lists this clone with a few counts. CDR3: CASSQLSGLSGGAFF. As DNA, the CDR3 is TGTGCCAGCAGCCAATTATCGGGTCTATCTGGAGGAGCTTTCTTT. The chain has TRBV14 and TRBJ1-1; D remains unclear. Germline V gene sequence: CDR1 SGHDN, CDR2 FVKESK. The V gene lost 2 bases and the J gene lost 10 bases, with 20 bases spanning the gap. The CDR3 is 15 residues long.

This clone showed up just a few times. This sequence joins TRBV5-1 and TRBJ1-1, with no clear D. This CDR3 comprises 12 residues. Trimming took off 4 bases at V and 4 bases at J, with 8 bases between the two ends. Germline V gene lookup returns CDR1 SGHRS and CDR2 YFSETQ. This chain's CDR3 is CASSGSGTEAFF. For the CDR3, the DNA is TGCGCCAGCAGCGGGAGTGGCACTGAAGCTTTCTTT. Drawing the rest from reference TRBV5-1 and TRBJ1-1, the complete variable domain is KAGVTQTPRYLIKTRGQQVTLSCSPISGHRSVSWYQQTPGQGLQFLFEYFSETQRNKGNFPGRFSGRQFSNSRSEMNVSTLELGDSALYLCASSGSGTEAFFGQGTRLTVV.

This sequence joins TRBV9 and TRBJ1-3; no definite D call. CDR3 length equals 13 residues. The V gene's germline CDR1 is SGDLS and CDR2 YYNGEE. The V and J ends lost 3 bases and 4 bases respectively, with 8 bases between them. DNA of the CDR3: TGTGCCAGCAGCGGAAGCATCGGAAACACCATATATTTT. Protein: CASSGSIGNTIYF.